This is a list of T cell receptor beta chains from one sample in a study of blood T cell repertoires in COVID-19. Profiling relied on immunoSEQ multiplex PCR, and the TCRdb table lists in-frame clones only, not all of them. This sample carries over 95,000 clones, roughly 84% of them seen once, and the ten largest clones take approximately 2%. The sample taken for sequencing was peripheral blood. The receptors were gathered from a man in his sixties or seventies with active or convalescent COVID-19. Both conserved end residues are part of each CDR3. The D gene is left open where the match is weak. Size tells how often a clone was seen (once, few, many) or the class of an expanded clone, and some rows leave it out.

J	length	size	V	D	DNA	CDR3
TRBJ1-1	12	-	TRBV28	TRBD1	TGTGCCAGCAGTTTGCCGGGACAGCAAGCTTTCTTT	CASSLPGQQAFF
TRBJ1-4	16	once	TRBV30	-	TGTGCCTGGGGATTGGGTGGGGTCAGGGCCTCCGGAAAACTGTTTTTT	CAWGLGGVRASGKLFF
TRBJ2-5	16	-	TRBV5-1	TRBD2	TGCGCCAGCAGCTTGGTAGTAGCGGGGGAAGGGGAGACCCAGTACTTC	CASSLVVAGEGETQYF
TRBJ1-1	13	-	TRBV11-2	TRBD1	TGTGCCAGCAGCCTCACAGGGGGCACTGAAGCTTTCTTT	CASSLTGGTEAFF
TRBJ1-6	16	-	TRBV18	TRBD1	TGTGCCAGCTCACCACAGGGGGCACTAGATAATTCACCCCTCCACTTT	CASSPQGALDNSPLHF
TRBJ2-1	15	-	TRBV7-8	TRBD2	TGTGCCAGCAGCCCATACAGGCCCCGGGGGGATGAGCAGTTCTTC	CASSPYRPRGDEQFF
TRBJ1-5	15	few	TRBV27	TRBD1	TGTGCCAGCAGCCCGCAGGGGGAGGGCAATCAGCCCCAGCATTTT	CASSPQGEGNQPQHF
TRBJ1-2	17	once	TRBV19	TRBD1	TGTGCCAGTATCGGGCCCCGGGACAGACTCGCTAACTATGGCTACACCTTC	CASIGPRDRLANYGYTF
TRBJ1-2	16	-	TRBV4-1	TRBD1	TGCGCCAGCAGCCAGAGGACAGGGAATCGCGTCGCTGGCTACACCTTC	CASSQRTGNRVAGYTF
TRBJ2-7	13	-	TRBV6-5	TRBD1	TGTGCCAGCAGTTACAACAGGGGCTACGAGCAGTACTTC	CASSYNRGYEQYF
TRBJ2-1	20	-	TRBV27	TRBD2	TGTGCCAGCAGTTTATTTTCCCCCAAACTAGCGGGGGGTCAATACAATGAGCAGTTCTTC	CASSLFSPKLAGGQYNEQFF
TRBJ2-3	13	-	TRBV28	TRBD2	TGTGCCAGCAGGACGGGGGGTAAAGATACGCAGTATTTT	CASRTGGKDTQYF
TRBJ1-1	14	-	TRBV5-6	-	TGTGCCAGCAGCTATTTACAGGGGAACACTGAAGCTTTCTTT	CASSYLQGNTEAFF
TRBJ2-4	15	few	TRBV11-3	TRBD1	TGTGCCAGCAGTCAGACAGGGCTCGCCAAAAACATTCAGTACTTC	CASSQTGLAKNIQYF
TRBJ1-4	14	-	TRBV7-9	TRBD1	TGTGCCAGCAGTTTTAGACAGGGGAATGAAAAACTGTTTTTT	CASSFRQGNEKLFF
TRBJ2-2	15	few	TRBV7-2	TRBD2	TGTGCCAGCAGCCAACCAACGGGGGGTACCGGGGAGCTGTTTTTT	CASSQPTGGTGELFF
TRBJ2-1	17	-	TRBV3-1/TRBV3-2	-	TGTGCCAGCAGCCCCCCGGCCCAGGGTCTGTCCTACAATGAGCAGTTCTTC	CASSPPAQGLSYNEQFF
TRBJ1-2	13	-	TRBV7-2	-	TGTGCCAGCAGCCGTACAGCTAACTATGGCTACACCTTC	CASSRTANYGYTF
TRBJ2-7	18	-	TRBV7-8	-	TGTGCCAGCAGCCCCGGAGGGGTGGGGGTATCTGCTTCCTACGAGCAGTACTTC	CASSPGGVGVSASYEQYF
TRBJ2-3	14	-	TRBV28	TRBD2	TGTGCCAGCAGTGTTAGCGGGGGCACAGATACGCAGTATTTT	CASSVSGGTDTQYF
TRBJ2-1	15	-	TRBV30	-	TGTGCCTGGAGTTACTGGGCAGGAGGTGGTTCTCGGGAGTTCTTC	CAWSYWAGGGSREFF
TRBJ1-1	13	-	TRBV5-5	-	TGTGCCAGCACCTCGACTGAAGTCACTGAAGCTTTCTTT	CASTSTEVTEAFF
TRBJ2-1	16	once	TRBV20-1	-	TGCAGTGCTAGTCGGAGAGGACAATACTCCTACAATGAGCAGTTCTTC	CSASRRGQYSYNEQFF
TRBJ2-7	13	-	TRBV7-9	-	TGTGCCAGCAGCTTAGCAGGGGTCCACGAGCAGTACTTC	CASSLAGVHEQYF
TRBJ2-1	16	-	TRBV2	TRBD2	TGTGCCAGCAGTGAATTCAGCGGGGGAATCTACAATGAGCAGTTCTTC	CASSEFSGGIYNEQFF
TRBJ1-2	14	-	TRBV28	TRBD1	TGTGCCAGCAGCGGAGGACAGGGAATAGTTGGCTACACCTTC	CASSGGQGIVGYTF
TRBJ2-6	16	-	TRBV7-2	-	TGTGCCAGCAGCTTATCACCGGGATCTGGGGCCAACGTCCTGACTTTC	CASSLSPGSGANVLTF